This record concerns one T cell receptor (beta chain) sequence. Its antigen is unknown. Vbeta (60) and Jbeta (13) primers were used in the PCR. Authors' processing steps: A follow-up analysis tallied 73 million or so unique TCR beta chains, roughly 11 million shared. Libraries were prepared by immunoSEQ multiplex PCR; TCRdb keeps only in-frame clonotypes and omits some of them. The V and J calls and the clone size are those of that table, but D and trimming were determined from the DNA. The data show 150,000 to 200,000 clones, approximately 78% seen once. The data were obtained in a study of cytomegalovirus exposure and HLA in healthy donors. Study-level findings and limits: Altogether, about 160 TCR beta chains were recorded as cytomegalovirus-associated. High sensitivity and specificity were reportedly achieved when the classifier diagnosed cytomegalovirus status.

In germline, CDR1 is SGHTA, CDR2 FQGNSA. V was trimmed by 0 bases and J by 2 bases, leaving 10 bases between them. CDR3 size: 15 residues. This clonotype originated in a woman in her late teens or twenties in good health and CMV-seronegative. This rearrangement joins TRBV7-2 to TRBJ1-1; maybe TRBD1 (5 bases). The sample was PBMCs. CDR3 bases: TGTGCCAGCAGCTTAGCCGTAGGGGAAAACACTGAAGCTTTCTTT. This sequence encodes CASSLAVGENTEAFF.